The T cell receptor (beta chain) under discussion was sequenced for a study of blood T cell repertoires in COVID-19. TCRdb's copy holds only in-frame clones and misses some; the assay was immunoSEQ multiplex PCR. The sample lists some 370,000 clones, 85% to 90% occurring once. Germline V gene lookup returns CDR1 MDHEN and CDR2 SYDVKM. This CDR3 comprises 13 residues. V was clipped by 5 bases and J by 5 bases; unmatched bases: 5. This chain connects TRBV28 to TRBJ1-1, with 7 bases lining up with TRBD1. The source material was peripheral blood. The source is a man aged 18 to 35 with active or convalescent COVID-19. The CDR3 protein is CASSTQGRTEAFF. In DNA, the CDR3 is TGTGCCAGCAGTACACAGGGGAGGACTGAAGCTTTCTTT. Drawing the rest from reference TRBV28 and TRBJ1-1, the complete variable domain is DVKVTQSSRYLVKRTGEKVFLECVQDMDHENMFWYRQDPGLGLRLIYFSYDVKMKEKGDIPEGYSVSREKKERFSLILESASTNQTSMYLCASSTQGRTEAFFGQGTRLTVV.